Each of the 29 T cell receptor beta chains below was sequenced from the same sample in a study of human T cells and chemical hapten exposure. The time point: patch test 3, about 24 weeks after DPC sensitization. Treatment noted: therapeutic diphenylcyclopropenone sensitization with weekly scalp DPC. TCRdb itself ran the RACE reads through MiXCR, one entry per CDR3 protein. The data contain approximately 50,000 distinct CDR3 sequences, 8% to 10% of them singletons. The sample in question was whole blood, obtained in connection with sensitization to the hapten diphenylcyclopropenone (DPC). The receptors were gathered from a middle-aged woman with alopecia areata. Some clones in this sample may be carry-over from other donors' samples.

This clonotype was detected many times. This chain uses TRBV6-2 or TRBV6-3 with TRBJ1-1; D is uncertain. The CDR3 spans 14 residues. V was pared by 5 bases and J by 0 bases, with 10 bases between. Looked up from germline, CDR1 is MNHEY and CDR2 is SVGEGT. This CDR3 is CASSITEMNTEAFF. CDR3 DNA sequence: TGTGCCAGCAGTATAACAGAAATGAACACTGAAGCTTTCTTT.

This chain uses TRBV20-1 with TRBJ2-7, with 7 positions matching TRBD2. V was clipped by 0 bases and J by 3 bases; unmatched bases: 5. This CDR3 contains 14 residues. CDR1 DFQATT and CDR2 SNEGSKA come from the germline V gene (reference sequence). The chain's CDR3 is CSAREVPGGYEQYF. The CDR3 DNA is TGCAGTGCTAGAGAAGTCCCGGGGGGCTACGAGCAGTACTTC.

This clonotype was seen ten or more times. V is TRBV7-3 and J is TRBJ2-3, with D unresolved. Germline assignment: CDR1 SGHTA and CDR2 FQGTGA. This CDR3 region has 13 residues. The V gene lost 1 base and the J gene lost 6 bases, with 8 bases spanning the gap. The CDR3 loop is CASSLNWVDTQYF. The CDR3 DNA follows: TGTGCCAGCAGCTTAAATTGGGTGGATACGCAGTATTTT.

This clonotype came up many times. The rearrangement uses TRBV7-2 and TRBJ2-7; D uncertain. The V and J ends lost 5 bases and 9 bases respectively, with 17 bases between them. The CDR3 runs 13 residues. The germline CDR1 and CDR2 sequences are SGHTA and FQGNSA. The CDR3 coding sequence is TGTGCCAGCAGCGGCACGGCGGCCCCGGCGCAGTACTTC. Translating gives CASSGTAAPAQYF.

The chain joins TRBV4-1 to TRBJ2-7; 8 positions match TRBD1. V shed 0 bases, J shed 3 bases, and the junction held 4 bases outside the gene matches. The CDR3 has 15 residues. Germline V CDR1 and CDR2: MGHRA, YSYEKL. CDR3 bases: TGCGCCAGCAGCCAAGAGGCAGGGGGCTTCTACGAGCAGTACTTC. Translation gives CASSQEAGGFYEQYF.

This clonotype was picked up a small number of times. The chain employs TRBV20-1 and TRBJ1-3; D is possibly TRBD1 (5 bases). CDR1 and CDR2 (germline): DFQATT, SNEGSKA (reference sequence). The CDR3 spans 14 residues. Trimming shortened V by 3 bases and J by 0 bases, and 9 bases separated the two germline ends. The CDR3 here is CSASDRNSGNTIYF. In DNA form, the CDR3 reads TGCAGTGCTAGTGACAGAAACTCTGGAAACACCATATATTTT.

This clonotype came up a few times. The CDR3 nucleotides read TGTGCCAGCAGCCCCCGACAGGGAGGAGAGACCCAGTACTTC. Its protein product is CASSPRQGGETQYF. The chain has TRBV7-8 and TRBJ2-5, with a tentative D call TRBD1 (7 bases). In germline, CDR1 is SGHVS, CDR2 FQNEAQ. V was shortened by 5 bases and J by 4 bases, with 14 bases between the two germline ends. The CDR3 covers 14 residues.

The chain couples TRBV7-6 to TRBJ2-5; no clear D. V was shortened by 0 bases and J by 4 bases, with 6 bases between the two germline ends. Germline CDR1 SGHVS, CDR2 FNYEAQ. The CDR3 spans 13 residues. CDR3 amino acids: CASSLAERETQYF. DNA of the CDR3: TGTGCCAGCAGCTTAGCAGAGAGAGAGACCCAGTACTTC.

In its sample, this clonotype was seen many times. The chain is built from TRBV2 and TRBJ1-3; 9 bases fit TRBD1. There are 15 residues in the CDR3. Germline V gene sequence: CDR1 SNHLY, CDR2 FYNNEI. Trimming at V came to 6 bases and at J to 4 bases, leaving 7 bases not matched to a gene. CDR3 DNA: TGTGCCAGCAGATTACAGGGGGCCGCCGGAAACACCATATATTTT. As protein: CASRLQGAAGNTIYF.

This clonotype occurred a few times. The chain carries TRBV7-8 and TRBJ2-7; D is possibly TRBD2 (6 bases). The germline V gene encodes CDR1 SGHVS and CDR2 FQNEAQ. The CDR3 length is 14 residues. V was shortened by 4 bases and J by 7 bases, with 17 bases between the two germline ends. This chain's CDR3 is CASSWRGAVGEQYF. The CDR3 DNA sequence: TGTGCCAGCAGCTGGCGCGGGGCCGTGGGGGAGCAGTACTTC.

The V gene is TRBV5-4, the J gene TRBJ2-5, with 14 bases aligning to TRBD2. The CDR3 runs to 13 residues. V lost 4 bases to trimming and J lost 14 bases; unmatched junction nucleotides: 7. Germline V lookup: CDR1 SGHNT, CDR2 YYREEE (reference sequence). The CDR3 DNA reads TGTGCCAGCAGCAACTGGACTAGCGGGGGGCCCTACTTC. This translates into CASSNWTSGGPYF.

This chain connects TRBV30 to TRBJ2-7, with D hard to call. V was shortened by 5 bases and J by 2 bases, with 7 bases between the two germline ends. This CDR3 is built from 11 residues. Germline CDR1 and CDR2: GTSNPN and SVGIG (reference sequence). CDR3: CAWDVAYEQYF. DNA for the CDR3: TGTGCCTGGGACGTAGCCTACGAGCAGTACTTC.

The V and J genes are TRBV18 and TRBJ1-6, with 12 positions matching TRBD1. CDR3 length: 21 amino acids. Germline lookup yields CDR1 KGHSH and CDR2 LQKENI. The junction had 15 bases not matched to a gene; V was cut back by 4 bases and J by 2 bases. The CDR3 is CASSRRVQKGTGGTYNSPLHF. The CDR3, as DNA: TGTGCCAGCTCACGCCGGGTTCAAAAGGGGACAGGGGGCACCTATAATTCACCCCTCCACTTT.

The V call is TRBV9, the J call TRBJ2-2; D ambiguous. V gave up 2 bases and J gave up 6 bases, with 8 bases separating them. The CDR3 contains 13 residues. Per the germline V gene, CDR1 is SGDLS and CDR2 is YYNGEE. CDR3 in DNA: TGTGCCAGCAGCGTGCCTAGGTCCGGGGAGCTGTTTTTT. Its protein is CASSVPRSGELFF.

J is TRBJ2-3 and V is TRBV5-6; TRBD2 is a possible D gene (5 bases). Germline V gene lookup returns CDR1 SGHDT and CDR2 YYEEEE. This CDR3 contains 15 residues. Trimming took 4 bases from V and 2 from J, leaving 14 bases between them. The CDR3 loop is CASSTTSGNTDTQYF. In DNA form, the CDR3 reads TGTGCCAGCAGCACAACCAGCGGAAACACAGATACGCAGTATTTT. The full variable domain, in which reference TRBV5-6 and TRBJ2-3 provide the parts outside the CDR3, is DAGVTQSPTHLIKTRGQQVTLRCSPKSGHDTVSWYQQALGQGPQFIFQYYEEEERQRGNFPDRFSGHQFPNYSSELNVNALLLGDSALYLCASSTTSGNTDTQYFGPGTRLTVL.

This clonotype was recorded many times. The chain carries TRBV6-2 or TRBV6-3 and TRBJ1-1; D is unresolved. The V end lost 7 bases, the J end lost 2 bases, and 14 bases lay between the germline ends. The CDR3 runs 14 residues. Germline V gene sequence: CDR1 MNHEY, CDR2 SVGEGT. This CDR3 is CASIAATFNTEAFF. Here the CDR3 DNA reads TGTGCCAGCATCGCTGCCACCTTTAACACTGAAGCTTTCTTT.

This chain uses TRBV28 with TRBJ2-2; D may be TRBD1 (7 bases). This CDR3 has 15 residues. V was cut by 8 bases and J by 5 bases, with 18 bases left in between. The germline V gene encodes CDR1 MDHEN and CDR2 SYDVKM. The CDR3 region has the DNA TGTGCCAGCTCCCCAGGGGGGCAGTTGACCGGGGAGCTGTTTTTT. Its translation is CASSPGGQLTGELFF.

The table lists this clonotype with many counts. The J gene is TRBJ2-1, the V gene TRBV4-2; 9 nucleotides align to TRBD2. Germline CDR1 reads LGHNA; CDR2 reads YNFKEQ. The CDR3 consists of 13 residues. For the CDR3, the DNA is TGTGCAGGGGGTATAGCGGGGGCTAATGAGCAGTTCTTC. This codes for CAGGIAGANEQFF.

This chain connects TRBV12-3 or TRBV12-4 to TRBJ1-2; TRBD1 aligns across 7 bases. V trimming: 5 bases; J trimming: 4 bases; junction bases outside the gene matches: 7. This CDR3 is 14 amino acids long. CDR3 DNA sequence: TGTGCCAGCAGTCCCGAGACAGGGAGCTATGGCTACACCTTC. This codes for CASSPETGSYGYTF.

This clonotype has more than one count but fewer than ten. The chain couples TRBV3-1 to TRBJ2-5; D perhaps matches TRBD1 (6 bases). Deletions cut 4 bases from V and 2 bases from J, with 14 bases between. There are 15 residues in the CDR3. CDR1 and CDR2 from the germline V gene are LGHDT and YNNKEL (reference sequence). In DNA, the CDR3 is TGTGCCAGCAGCCCAACTCGGACAGCTCAAGAGACCCAGTACTTC. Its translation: CASSPTRTAQETQYF.

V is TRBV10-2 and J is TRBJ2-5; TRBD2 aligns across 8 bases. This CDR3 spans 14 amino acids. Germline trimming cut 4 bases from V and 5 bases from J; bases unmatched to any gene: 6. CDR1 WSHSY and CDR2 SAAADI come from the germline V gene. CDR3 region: CASSGSGGLETQYF. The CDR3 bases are TGCGCCAGCAGTGGGTCGGGGGGGCTGGAGACCCAGTACTTC.

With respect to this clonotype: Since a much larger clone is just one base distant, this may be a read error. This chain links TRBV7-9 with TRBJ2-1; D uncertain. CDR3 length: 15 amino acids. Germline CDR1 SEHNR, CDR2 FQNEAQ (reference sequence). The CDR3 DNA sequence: TGTGCCAGCCCGCCTTCGAACGGAATCCACAATGAGCAGCTCTTC. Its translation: CASPPSNGIHNEQLF.

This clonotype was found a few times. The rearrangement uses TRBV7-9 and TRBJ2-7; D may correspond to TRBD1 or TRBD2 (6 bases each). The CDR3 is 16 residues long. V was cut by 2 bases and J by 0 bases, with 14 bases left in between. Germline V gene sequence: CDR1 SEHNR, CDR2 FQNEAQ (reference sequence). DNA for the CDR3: TGTGCCAGCAGCTTAACTCGGGGGCCGAACTCCTACGAGCAGTACTTC. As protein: CASSLTRGPNSYEQYF. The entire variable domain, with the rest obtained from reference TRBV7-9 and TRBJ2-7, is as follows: DTGVSQNPRHKITKRGQNVTFRCDPISEHNRLYWYRQTLGQGPEFLTYFQNEAQLEKSRLLSDRFSAERPKGSFSTLEIQRTEQGDSAMYLCASSLTRGPNSYEQYFGPGTRLTVT.

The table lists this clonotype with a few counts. The CDR3 is CASSYVSGNSYNEQFF. In DNA form, the CDR3 reads TGTGCCAGCAGTTACGTCTCGGGGAACTCCTACAATGAGCAGTTCTTC. The rearrangement joins TRBV6-5 to TRBJ2-1; TRBD2 might be the D (5 bases). Germline V gene lookup returns CDR1 MNHEY and CDR2 SVGAGI. The CDR3 spans 16 residues. Between the trimmed V and J ends, which lost 2 bases and 0 bases, there was a span of 11 bases.

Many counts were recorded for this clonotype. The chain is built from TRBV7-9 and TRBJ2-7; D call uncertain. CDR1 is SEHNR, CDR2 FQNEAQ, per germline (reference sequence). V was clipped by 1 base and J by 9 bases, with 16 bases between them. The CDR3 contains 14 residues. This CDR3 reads CASSLGGTHIGQYF. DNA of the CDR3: TGTGCCAGCAGCTTAGGCGGCACCCACATCGGGCAGTACTTC.

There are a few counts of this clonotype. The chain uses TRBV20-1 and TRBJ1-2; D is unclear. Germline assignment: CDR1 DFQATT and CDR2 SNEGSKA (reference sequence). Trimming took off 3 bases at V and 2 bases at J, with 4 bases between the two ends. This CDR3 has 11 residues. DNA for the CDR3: TGCAGTGCTAGGTACAACTATGGCTACACCTTC. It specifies CSARYNYGYTF.

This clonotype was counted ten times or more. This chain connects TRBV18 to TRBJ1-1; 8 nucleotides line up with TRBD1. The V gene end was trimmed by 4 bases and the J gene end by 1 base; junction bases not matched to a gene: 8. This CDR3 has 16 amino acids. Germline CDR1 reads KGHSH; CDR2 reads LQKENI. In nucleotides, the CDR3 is TGTGCCAGCTCACTCGCCTTACAGGGGGAGAACACTGAAGCTTTCTTT. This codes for CASSLALQGENTEAFF. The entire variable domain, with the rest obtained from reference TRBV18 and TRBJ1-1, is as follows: NAGVMQNPRHLVRRRGQEARLRCSPMKGHSHVYWYRQLPEEGLKFMVYLQKENIIDESGMPKERFSAEFPKEGPSILRIQQVVRGDSAAYFCASSLALQGENTEAFFGQGTRLTVV.

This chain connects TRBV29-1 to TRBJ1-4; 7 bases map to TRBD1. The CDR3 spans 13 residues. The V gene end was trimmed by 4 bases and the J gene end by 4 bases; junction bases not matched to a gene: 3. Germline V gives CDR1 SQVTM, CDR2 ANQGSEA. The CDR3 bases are TGCAGCGTTGTGGGACAGCTTAATGAAAAACTGTTTTTT. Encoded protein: CSVVGQLNEKLFF.

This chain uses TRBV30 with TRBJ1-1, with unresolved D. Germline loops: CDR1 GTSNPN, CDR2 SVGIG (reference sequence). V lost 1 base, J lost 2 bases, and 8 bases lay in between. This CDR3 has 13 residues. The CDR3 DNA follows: TGTGCCTGGAGTGATCAGATCAACACTGAAGCTTTCTTT. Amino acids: CAWSDQINTEAFF.